The rows below give T cell receptor beta chains drawn from one sample of a study of T cell changes during pregnancy in multiple sclerosis. The assay was immunoSEQ multiplex PCR, and TCRdb's table has in-frame clones only and misses some. The data contain 55,000 to 70,000 clones, around 93% of them seen just once; the ten biggest clones take up about 1.8%. This sample comprised peripheral blood, obtained after pregnancy. All receptors come from a female donor with multiple sclerosis, enrolled in a pregnancy study. The CDR3 runs from the conserved cysteine through the conserved F or W.

v_call | cdr3_aa
TRBV5-4 | CASSPRGTNYGYTF
TRBV5-1 | CASSLPTTSSTDTQYF
TRBV11-3 | CASSPPSSYNEQFF
TRBV19 | CASSTLAGVYEQYF
TRBV4-1 | CASSQRTSGETQYF
TRBV5-6 | CASNPRGQGYEQYF
TRBV28 | CASIRPGYNEQFF
TRBV13 | CASSLRGLITDTQYF
TRBV15 | CATSREQVPGELFF
TRBV19 | CASTPVGGWQPQHF
TRBV7-2 | CASSFHETGAFYGYTF
TRBV29-1 | CSVVGFAGDNEQFF
TRBV7-2 | CASSPRRLAGGETQYF
TRBV5-1 | CASSDDRLSSYNEQFF